Below are 22 T cell receptor beta chains sequenced from a single sample in a study of blood T cell repertoires in COVID-19. Sequencing was performed with immunoSEQ multiplex PCR; in TCRdb, only in-frame clones are kept and a portion is missing. The sample holds 140,000 or so clones, around nine tenths seen once. The sequenced sample was peripheral blood. Every receptor here comes from a man aged 55 to 70 with active or convalescent COVID-19.

The rearrangement joins TRBV10-3 to TRBJ1-5, with D maybe TRBD1 (6 bases). The CDR3 runs 12 residues. V lost 10 bases to trimming and J lost 5 bases, with 12 bases between them. In germline, CDR1 is ENHRY, CDR2 SYGVKD. The CDR3 DNA is TGTGCCACATCAGGGGCCGATCAGCCCCAGCATTTT. It codes for CATSGADQPQHF.

The chain recombines TRBV28 with TRBJ2-1; D gene uncertain. Germline CDR1 MDHEN, CDR2 SYDVKM. The CDR3 covers 11 residues. The V end was cut by 6 bases, the J end by 15 bases, with 15 bases between. The CDR3 nucleotides read TGTGCCAGCAGGGCCCAACGAAAAATGTTCTTC. Protein: CASRAQRKMFF.

CDR3 sequence (DNA): TGCGCCAGCAGCCGAGGGGACAAATCGAACACTGAAGCTTTCTTT. Translating gives CASSRGDKSNTEAFF. The chain carries TRBV4-1 and TRBJ1-1; D possibly corresponds to TRBD1 (6 bases). V gave up 4 bases and J gave up 1 base, with 13 bases separating them. There are 15 residues in the CDR3. Germline assignment: CDR1 MGHRA and CDR2 YSYEKL.

The CDR3 region has the DNA TGTGCCAGCAGCGTAGGAAGCCCAGCGGGGCAAGAGACCCAGTACTTC. Residues: CASSVGSPAGQETQYF. The chain joins TRBV9 to TRBJ2-5, with 7 bases matching TRBD2. Trimming took 0 bases from V and 2 from J; bases not matched to a gene: 7. The CDR3 is 16 residues long. Germline CDR1 is SGDLS and CDR2 is YYNGEE.

The chain combines TRBV25-1 with TRBJ1-2, with 7 positions matching TRBD1. The ends lost 5 bases at V and 5 bases at J; junction bases unmatched: 5. This CDR3 has 13 residues. CDR1 and CDR2 (germline): MGHDK, SYGVNS. In DNA, the CDR3 is TGTGCCAGCAGTCTGGGACAGAATTATGGCTACACCTTC. Protein sequence: CASSLGQNYGYTF.

The V call is TRBV5-1, the J call TRBJ2-1; D is perhaps TRBD2 (5 bases). V lost 5 bases and J lost 0, with 12 bases in between. This CDR3 region has 15 residues. Germline V gene lookup returns CDR1 SGHRS and CDR2 YFSETQ. CDR3 sequence reads: CASRLKRSSYNEQFF. The CDR3 nucleotides are TGCGCCAGCAGACTGAAGCGGAGCTCCTACAATGAGCAGTTCTTC.

Only one count was recorded for this clone. This rearrangement joins TRBV9 to TRBJ2-6, with D unclear. The CDR3 consists of 15 residues. Trimming stripped 4 bases from V and 0 bases from J, with 8 bases between. Germline V CDR1 and CDR2: SGDLS, YYNGEE. The chain's CDR3 is CASSKESSGANVLTF. The CDR3 coding sequence is TGTGCCAGCAGCAAGGAGAGCTCTGGGGCCAACGTCCTGACTTTC.

This clone has just one count. This chain connects TRBV9 to TRBJ2-7; 13 bases are a match to TRBD2. The CDR3 has 15 amino acids. Germline values: CDR1 SGDLS, CDR2 YYNGEE. With V trimmed by 4 bases and J by 5 bases, 6 bases remained unmatched. Here the CDR3 DNA reads TGTGCCAGCAGCTTACTAGCGGGAGGGCCGGACGAGCAGTACTTC. Amino acids: CASSLLAGGPDEQYF.

V usage is TRBV3-1 (or the pseudogene TRBV3-2) and J usage is TRBJ2-5; TRBD2 aligns across 13 bases. The CDR3 covers 14 residues. The J segment lost 0 bases and the V segment lost 8 bases, leaving 0 bases of the junction unmatched. Germline V gene data show CDR1 as LGHDT and CDR2 as YNNKEL (reference sequence). CDR3 sequence reads: CASGTSGDQETQYF. The CDR3 region has the DNA TGTGCCAGCGGGACTAGCGGGGACCAAGAGACCCAGTACTTC.

This clone was counted at least ten times. The V call is TRBV5-4, the J call TRBJ1-1; 10 bases align to TRBD1. The CDR3 totals 16 residues. Unmatched junction bases numbered 11, after V lost 4 bases and J lost 5 bases. Germline CDR1 SGHNT, CDR2 YYREEE (reference sequence). CDR3 loop: CASSPLTGGRETEAFF. The DNA of the CDR3 is TGTGCCAGCAGCCCCTTGACAGGGGGCCGGGAAACTGAAGCTTTCTTT.

This clone was counted a single time. The chain combines TRBV5-1 with TRBJ2-5, with 7 nucleotides matching TRBD1. The CDR3 runs to 15 residues. CDR1 and CDR2 (germline): SGHRS, YFSETQ. V shed 3 bases and J 5 bases; nucleotides not matched to a gene: 10. CDR3: CASSSSTGKDETQYF. CDR3 in DNA: TGCGCCAGCAGCTCCTCGACAGGGAAGGACGAGACCCAGTACTTC.

For the CDR3, the DNA is TGTGCCAGCAGTCCTGGGACAGAACAGAAGAGAGAAAAACTGTTTTTT. Amino acid sequence: CASSPGTEQKREKLFF. The genes are TRBV28 and TRBJ1-4; 7 nucleotides match TRBD1. Germline V CDR1 and CDR2: MDHEN, SYDVKM. The CDR3 is 16 amino acids. The V gene end was trimmed by 5 bases and the J gene end by 8 bases; junction bases not matched to a gene: 14.

The chain recombines TRBV18 with TRBJ1-3; perhaps TRBD1 as D (6 bases). The CDR3 runs 20 residues. The germline gives CDR1 KGHSH, CDR2 LQKENI. The germline V and J ends were trimmed by 3 bases and 0 bases, with 24 bases remaining between them. CDR3 amino acids: CASSPVVTGPRTYSGNTIYF. Written as DNA, the CDR3 is TGTGCCAGCTCACCGGTCGTGACAGGTCCGCGAACCTACTCTGGAAACACCATATATTTT.

This clone was observed a handful of times. The chain links TRBV6-5 to TRBJ2-7, with D uncertain. The length of the CDR3 is 13 residues. V lost 2 bases to trimming and J lost 3 bases, with 8 bases between them. Germline V gives CDR1 MNHEY, CDR2 SVGAGI. The CDR3 DNA sequence: TGTGCCAGCAGTTACAAGCCCAACTACGAGCAGTACTTC. This encodes CASSYKPNYEQYF.

This sequence joins TRBV6-5 and TRBJ2-7; D remains ambiguous. This CDR3 comprises 15 residues. Trimming removed 2 bases at V and 0 bases at J, with 11 bases between. Germline V gene data show CDR1 as MNHEY and CDR2 as SVGAGI. The CDR3 DNA is TGTGCCAGCAGTTACGCTGACCGGAGCTCCTACGAGCAGTACTTC. Residues: CASSYADRSSYEQYF.

The rearrangement joins TRBV9 to TRBJ1-6, with D possibly matching TRBD1 (6 bases). V dropped 4 bases and J dropped 7 bases, with 15 bases sitting between them. The CDR3 contains 15 residues. CDR1 is SGDLS, CDR2 YYNGEE, per germline. CDR3 sequence: CASSPPGQLNSPLHF. CDR3 coding DNA: TGTGCCAGCAGCCCTCCGGGACAATTAAATTCACCCCTCCACTTT.

This clone has a single count. The rearrangement joins TRBV2 to TRBJ2-1; no clear D. CDR3 size: 14 residues. With 6 bases removed from V and 0 bases from J, the gap between germline ends came to 9 bases. Germline V CDR1 and CDR2: SNHLY, FYNNEI. CDR3 nucleotide sequence: TGTGCCAGCAGGCTAGAGAGCTCCTACAATGAGCAGTTCTTC. Translation: CASRLESSYNEQFF.

V usage is TRBV4-1 and J usage is TRBJ1-4, with TRBD1 identical over 7 bases. The CDR3 is made up of 16 amino acids. The V gene's germline CDR1 is MGHRA and CDR2 YSYEKL. V dropped 0 bases and J dropped 8; count of bases not matched to a gene: 9. In DNA, the CDR3 is TGCGCCAGCAGCCAAGACGGGACAGCCCGCGGGGAAAAACTGTTTTTT. This gives the protein CASSQDGTARGEKLFF.

The chain carries TRBV19 and TRBJ2-7; possible D gene TRBD2, 6 bases. The CDR3 has 18 amino acids. Trimming took off 4 bases at V and 0 bases at J, with 22 bases between the two ends. Germline lookup yields CDR1 LNHDA and CDR2 SQIVND (reference sequence). The CDR3 loop is CASSTSAVSSAHSYEQYF. In nucleotides, the CDR3 is TGTGCCAGTAGTACCAGCGCTGTTTCTAGCGCCCACTCCTACGAGCAGTACTTC.

This clone was counted a single time. The chain combines TRBV28 with TRBJ1-5; D not resolved. Per the germline V gene, CDR1 is MDHEN and CDR2 is SYDVKM. With 4 bases removed from V and 3 bases from J, the gap between germline ends came to 7 bases. The CDR3 contains 13 residues. The CDR3 sequence: CASSWSHNQPQHF. The CDR3 coding sequence is TGTGCCAGCAGTTGGAGTCACAATCAGCCCCAGCATTTT.

The chain uses TRBV19 and TRBJ2-6, with TRBD1 matching over 7 bases. With V trimmed by 6 bases and J by 2 bases, 7 bases remained unmatched. This CDR3 comprises 16 residues. Germline V gene data show CDR1 as LNHDA and CDR2 as SQIVND (reference sequence). The CDR3 DNA reads as TGTGCCAGTAGCCAACGTACAGGGGCTGGGGCCAACGTCCTGACTTTC. As protein: CASSQRTGAGANVLTF.

The V call is TRBV6-5, the J call TRBJ1-4; the match to TRBD1 covers 7 bases. Germline V lookup: CDR1 MNHEY, CDR2 SVGAGI. The V segment lost 6 bases and the J segment 5 bases; nucleotides outside the gene matches: 6. The CDR3 runs 14 residues. For the CDR3, the DNA is TGTGCCAGCAGGCCGGGACAGAGGAATGAAAAACTGTTTTTT. This translates into CASRPGQRNEKLFF.